This T cell receptor beta chain was profiled in a study of T cells in Graves' hyperthyroidism and ophthalmopathy. In the study overall: Peripheral blood draws took place at initial diagnosis, ahead of any treatment. The study's findings and limits: Median prediction lead before ophthalmopathy onset was around seven months with the model.

This clonotype was counted between two and nine times. Its specificity is unknown. TCR beta CDR3 region amplification was performed from RNA transcripts. A set of HTBI primers served as the primers for a first-round RT-PCR of the TCR CDR3. TCRdb passed the multiplex PCR reads through MiXCR, listing each CDR3 protein once. The sample lists over 300,000 distinct CDR3 sequences; approximately 15% were seen once. The CDR3 is 14 residues long. The germline gives CDR1 MNHNS, CDR2 SASEGT. V was clipped by 11 bases and J by 7 bases, with 21 bases between them. Those patients with uncontrolled infection, other autoimmune disease, pregnancy or lactation were excluded.

Sequencing was done on a sample of blood. The chain couples TRBV6-1 to TRBJ2-1, with TRBD1 as a possible D gene (5 bases). This receptor was identified in a woman in her fifties or sixties with Graves' hyperthyroidism. CDR3 amino acids: CALGYLQGRNEQFF. CDR3 coding DNA: TGTGCCCTGGGCTACCTCCAGGGAAGGAATGAGCAGTTCTTC.